This T cell receptor (beta chain) is from a study of cytomegalovirus exposure and HLA in healthy donors. Findings of the study overall: There were 160 or so TCR beta chains listed as cytomegalovirus-associated.

This clone came up a few times. Its matching antigen is unknown. Per germline, CDR1 MGHRA and CDR2 YSYEKL. CDR3 length equals 12 residues. V lost 3 bases and J 8 bases, leaving 7 bases between the germline ends. Measured with immunoSEQ multiplex PCR; TCRdb has only the in-frame clones, and not every one. The sample lists 150,000 to 200,000 clones; approximately 81% were seen once. The V gene is TRBV4-1, the J gene TRBJ1-4; D ambiguous. The TCR comes from a man in his late teens or twenties in good health and CMV-seropositive. Sequencing input: PBMCs. In nucleotides, the CDR3 is TGCGCCAGCAGCCAGGGGAGGGAAAAACTGTTTTTT. This gives the protein CASSQGREKLFF.